The clone carrying this T cell receptor beta chain occurred once. The antigen is unknown. Produced via immunoSEQ multiplex PCR; TCRdb's table is partial and in-frame only. The sample has 45,000 to 60,000 clones, about nine tenths seen once. Germline values: CDR1 SEHNR, CDR2 FQNEAQ (reference sequence). V shed 3 bases and J 8 bases; nucleotides not matched to a gene: 4. The CDR3 length is 13 residues. The record originates from a study of graft-versus-host responses after intestinal transplantation. Overall study: Isolated intestinal, liver-intestinal, or multivisceral transplants were what recipients had. After anti-thymocyte globulin induction, recipients took tacrolimus and steroids for roughly three years.

This chain connects TRBV7-9 to TRBJ1-2; 9 nucleotides match TRBD1. The clonotype comes from a human donor who was the organ donor for an intestinal transplant. The sample here was unstimulated CD4+ T cells sorted from spleen or lymph node cells, taken before transplant. The CDR3 sequence: CASSFRQGDGYTF. CDR3 in DNA: TGTGCCAGCAGCTTTCGACAGGGGGACGGCTACACCTTC.